This passage covers 17 T cell receptor beta chains from one sample sequenced in a study of resident and recirculating memory T cells in vitiligo (dated by TCRdb to 2016 to 2019). The library was made by the immunoSEQ multiplex PCR assay. The source is immuneACCESS, and TCRdb retained only in-frame sequences with V and J called. Part of the clones is not carried over; for the studies checked, unresolved V genes explain less than half of this, and the remainder is unexplained. The sample includes roughly 80,000 clones, with around 92% observed a single time. The ten biggest clones cover more than 4.5% of the sample. The sequenced sample consisted of blood. The receptors shown here come from a male donor with vitiligo.

This rearrangement joins TRBV5-6 to TRBJ1-3, with D possibly being TRBD1 (5 bases). V lost 4 bases and J lost 0, with 11 bases in between. The CDR3 sequence is 15 residues long. Germline lookup yields CDR1 SGHDT and CDR2 YYEEEE. CDR3 DNA: TGTGCCAGCAGCCGTCTTGACAGCTCTGGAAACACCATATATTTT. It specifies CASSRLDSSGNTIYF.

This clone came up a few times. The chain employs TRBV10-3 and TRBJ2-7; 11 bases map to TRBD1. The germline gives CDR1 ENHRY, CDR2 SYGVKD. V shed 11 bases and J 3 bases; nucleotides not matched to a gene: 9. The CDR3 runs to 14 residues. The CDR3 region has the DNA TGTGCCGTTATGTCCGGGACAGGGGGCTACGAGCAGTACTTC. As protein: CAVMSGTGGYEQYF.

The chain joins TRBV6-5 to TRBJ2-1; 13 bases are a match to TRBD2. The germline V gene has CDR1 MNHEY and CDR2 SVGAGI. The V and J ends lost 6 bases and 6 bases, in that order; junction bases with no gene match: 5. This CDR3 has 15 residues. The CDR3 spells CASSPWTSGSNEQFF. In DNA form, the CDR3 reads TGTGCCAGCAGCCCCTGGACTAGCGGGAGCAATGAGCAGTTCTTC.

This chain connects TRBV27 to TRBJ2-3, with TRBD1 matching 7 bases. With 6 bases clipped from V and 2 bases from J, the junction kept 8 bases outside the gene matches. This CDR3 comprises 15 residues. Germline lookup yields CDR1 MNHEY and CDR2 SMNVEV (reference sequence). The CDR3 nucleotides read TGTGCCAGCAGCCCAGCAGGGGGTGTCACAGATACGCAGTATTTT. Translated, it gives CASSPAGGVTDTQYF.

The chain joins TRBV14 to TRBJ2-7; no definite D call. The CDR3 length is 14 residues. With 4 bases removed from V and 3 bases from J, the gap between germline ends came to 13 bases. The germline V gene has CDR1 SGHDN and CDR2 FVKESK. CDR3 amino acids: CASSLTTADYEQYF. Here the CDR3 DNA reads TGTGCCAGCAGCCTCACGACCGCGGACTACGAGCAGTACTTC.

This rearrangement joins TRBV5-1 to TRBJ2-2; weak D call: TRBD1 (6 bases). Germline V gives CDR1 SGHRS, CDR2 YFSETQ. Trimming removed 3 bases from V and 5 bases from J, with 11 bases in between. CDR3 length equals 14 residues. CDR3 sequence (DNA): TGCGCCAGCAGCTCAGGGGAAACTACCGGGGAGCTGTTTTTT. Its protein is CASSSGETTGELFF.

J is TRBJ2-7 and V is TRBV27; D call uncertain. CDR3 length: 14 amino acids. Trimming shortened V by 7 bases and J by 0 bases, and 13 bases separated the two germline ends. The V gene's germline CDR1 is MNHEY and CDR2 SMNVEV (reference sequence). The CDR3 DNA reads as TGTGCCAGCAAACCGTGGCCCACCTCCTACGAGCAGTACTTC. This translates into CASKPWPTSYEQYF.

This clone was observed once. The rearrangement links TRBV27 to TRBJ2-6, with D unresolved. Per germline, CDR1 MNHEY and CDR2 SMNVEV (reference sequence). The CDR3 covers 12 residues. The V end lost 10 bases, the J end lost 0 bases, and 4 bases lay between the germline ends. The DNA of the CDR3 is TGTGCCACTAACTCTGGGGCCAACGTCCTGACTTTC. Translation: CATNSGANVLTF.

The rearrangement joins TRBV27 to TRBJ2-7, with TRBD2 matching over 15 bases. CDR3 length: 18 amino acids. The V segment lost 5 bases and the J segment 1 base; nucleotides outside the gene matches: 9. The germline gives CDR1 MNHEY, CDR2 SMNVEV (reference sequence). DNA for the CDR3: TGTGCCAGCAGTCCTACGGGACTAGCGGGAGGAGGTTCCTACGAGCAGTACTTC. It specifies CASSPTGLAGGGSYEQYF.

V gene TRBV5-1 combines with J gene TRBJ2-3; D ambiguous. CDR3 length: 12 amino acids. Between the trimmed V and J ends, which lost 1 base and 7 bases, there was a span of 7 bases. Germline V CDR1 and CDR2: SGHRS, YFSETQ. DNA for the CDR3: TGCGCCAGCAGCTTGAATCAGAATACGCAGTATTTT. Its translation: CASSLNQNTQYF.

The chain combines TRBV15 with TRBJ2-2; the D gene is possibly TRBD2 (6 bases). The CDR3 is 14 amino acids. The V end lost 0 bases, the J end lost 8 bases, and 10 bases lay between the germline ends. The germline V gene encodes CDR1 LNHNV and CDR2 YYDKDF (reference sequence). CDR3 DNA: TGTGCCACCAGCAGAGATTCCCGGGGGGGGGAGCTGTTTTTT. It specifies CATSRDSRGGELFF. Looking up the rest from reference TRBV15 and TRBJ2-2 gives the full variable domain: DAMVIQNPRYQVTQFGKPVTLSCSQTLNHNVMYWYQQKSSQAPKLLFHYYDKDFNNEADTPDNFQSRRPNTSFCFLDIRSPGLGDTAMYLCATSRDSRGGELFFGEGSRLTVL.

The chain links TRBV27 to TRBJ2-2, with D tentatively TRBD1 (7 bases). Germline CDR1 reads MNHEY; CDR2 reads SMNVEV (reference sequence). CDR3 length equals 16 residues. V lost 5 bases to trimming and J lost 3 bases, with 16 bases between them. CDR3 residues: CASSPRVRGDTGELFF. The CDR3 DNA is TGTGCCAGCAGTCCCCGAGTCAGGGGGGACACCGGGGAGCTGTTTTTT.

In the case of this clone: With a much larger clone just one base away, this may be a read error. Different DNA sequences within this sample yield the same CDR3. The chain is built from TRBV13 and TRBJ2-1; the D is unclear. Germline-derived CDR1 and CDR2 are PRHDT and FYEKMQ (reference sequence). The V and J ends lost 1 base and 0 bases respectively, with 4 bases between them. CDR3 size: 14 residues. In DNA, the CDR3 is TGTGCCAGCAGCTTAGCGGGCTCCTACAATGAGCAGTTCTTC. This translates into CASSLAGSYNEQFF.

This chain joins TRBV30 and TRBJ2-2; 8 nucleotides align to TRBD2. This CDR3 spans 17 amino acids. V dropped 2 bases and J dropped 3; count of bases not matched to a gene: 11. The V gene's germline CDR1 is GTSNPN and CDR2 SVGIG (reference sequence). This CDR3 is CAWSRRTSRRYTGELFF. As DNA, the CDR3 is TGTGCCTGGAGTAGAAGGACTAGCAGACGATACACCGGGGAGCTGTTTTTT.

This chain joins TRBV2 and TRBJ1-2; 8 nucleotides align to TRBD1. This CDR3 region has 14 residues. The J segment lost 4 bases and the V segment lost 6 bases, leaving 7 bases of the junction unmatched. Germline CDR1 SNHLY, CDR2 FYNNEI. The DNA of the CDR3 is TGTGCCAGCAGACCGACAGGGGATCGCTATGGCTACACCTTC. This encodes CASRPTGDRYGYTF. Full variable domain (remainder filled in from reference TRBV2 and TRBJ1-2): EPEVTQTPSHQVTQMGQEVILRCVPISNHLYFYWYRQILGQKVEFLVSFYNNEISEKSEIFDDQFSVERPDGSNFTLKIRSTKLEDSAMYFCASRPTGDRYGYTFGSGTRLTVV.

The chain combines TRBV9 with TRBJ2-7; possibly TRBD1 for D (6 bases). Germline V CDR1 and CDR2: SGDLS, YYNGEE. V was shortened by 8 bases and J by 0 bases, with 12 bases between the two germline ends. The CDR3 is 13 amino acids. The CDR3 protein is CASSRDTSYEQYF. In nucleotides, the CDR3 is TGTGCCAGTTCCCGGGACACCTCCTACGAGCAGTACTTC.

The genes are TRBV27 and TRBJ2-7; 7 nucleotides match TRBD1. Germline V gene lookup returns CDR1 MNHEY and CDR2 SMNVEV (reference sequence). The CDR3 has 15 residues. V was pared by 3 bases and J by 0 bases, with 5 bases of the junction left unmatched. For the CDR3, the DNA is TGTGCCAGCAGTTTGCTGGGACAGCCCTCCTACGAGCAGTACTTC. It codes for CASSLLGQPSYEQYF.